Below, 26 T cell receptor beta chains from the same sample are listed, as sequenced in a study of T cell responses to AZD1222 COVID-19 vaccine. Using immunoSEQ multiplex PCR, the repertoire was profiled, and TCRdb retains in-frame clones only, with some absent. The repertoire has around 100,000 clones, roughly 85% of them found once; the top ten carry more than 3.5%. The sequences come from peripheral blood, collected 28 days after the second AZD1222 dose. These receptors were taken from an adult who received the AZD1222 COVID-19 vaccine.

This clone was recorded once. The chain uses TRBV4-2 and TRBJ1-4; D unresolved. The CDR3 totals 15 residues. V was trimmed by 1 base and J by 4 bases, leaving 10 bases between them. The germline gives CDR1 LGHNA, CDR2 YNFKEQ. The CDR3 protein is CASSQVNPVNEKLFF. CDR3 nucleotide sequence: TGTGCCAGCAGCCAAGTTAACCCGGTTAATGAAAAACTGTTTTTT.

The rearrangement joins TRBV7-2 to TRBJ1-1; possibly TRBD1 for D (6 bases). The CDR3 runs to 14 residues. The V and J ends lost 5 bases and 0 bases respectively, with 10 bases between them. Germline loops: CDR1 SGHTA, CDR2 FQGNSA. The CDR3 sequence: CASSQQGMNTEAFF. CDR3 sequence (DNA): TGTGCCAGCAGCCAACAGGGTATGAACACTGAAGCTTTCTTT.

The chain joins TRBV29-1 to TRBJ1-4, with 8 bases lining up with TRBD1. Germline CDR1 and CDR2: SQVTM and ANQGSEA. V was clipped by 5 bases and J by 8 bases; unmatched bases: 10. The CDR3 loop spans 14 amino acids. For the CDR3, the DNA is TGCAGCGTTTTCGGGCAGGGGGCAGGAGAAAAACTGTTTTTT. Translation gives CSVFGQGAGEKLFF.

The rearrangement links TRBV21-1 to TRBJ2-1; TRBD2, the table's D call, lacks a check against the DNA. TRBV21-1 is tagged as a pseudogene. CDR3 length: 16 residues. CDR3 residues: CASSTPGSSLYNEQFF. The CDR3 nucleotides are TGTGCCAGCAGCACCCCTGGGAGTAGCTTATACAATGAGCAGTTCTTC.

This chain connects TRBV19 to TRBJ2-5, with D maybe TRBD2 (6 bases). Germline CDR1 LNHDA, CDR2 SQIVND (reference sequence). CDR3 length: 15 residues. The V end lost 4 bases, the J end lost 1 base, and 13 bases lay between the germline ends. The CDR3 protein is CASSTQGTPQETQYF. The CDR3 DNA reads TGTGCCAGTAGTACCCAAGGGACTCCCCAAGAGACCCAGTACTTC.

The chain combines TRBV27 with TRBJ1-6; D unresolved. The V gene's germline CDR1 is MNHEY and CDR2 SMNVEV (reference sequence). There are 14 residues in the CDR3. Deletions cut 3 bases from V and 7 bases from J, with 10 bases between. This CDR3 is CASSFTSDNSPLHF. The CDR3 nucleotides read TGTGCCAGCAGTTTCACATCGGACAATTCACCCCTCCACTTT.

In DNA, the CDR3 is TGCGCCAGCAGCCAAGGGCCCGAAACGTCCTCCTACGAGCAGTACTTC. It translates to CASSQGPETSSYEQYF. This chain links TRBV4-1 with TRBJ2-7; no definite D call. The germline CDR1 and CDR2 sequences are MGHRA and YSYEKL. The V end lost 1 base, the J end lost 0 bases, and 13 bases lay between the germline ends. This CDR3 has 16 amino acids.

The CDR3 DNA follows: TGTGCCAGCAGGTTTAGGGTTTCTAGCGCCAGGGGGTACGAGCAGTACTTC. Encoded protein: CASRFRVSSARGYEQYF. V is TRBV6-4 and J is TRBJ2-7, with a tentative D call TRBD1 (7 bases). This CDR3 has 17 residues. Germline values: CDR1 MRHNA, CDR2 SNTAGT. V lost 6 bases to trimming and J lost 4 bases, with 25 bases between them.

This clone was seen a few times. The CDR3 coding sequence is TGTGCCAGCAGTAGCCCTGTCGGTACTTATAGCAATCAGCCCCAGCATTTT. Protein: CASSSPVGTYSNQPQHF. The V call is TRBV28, the J call TRBJ1-5; D is undetermined. The CDR3 extends over 17 amino acids. The V end lost 5 bases, the J end lost 0 bases, and 17 bases lay between the germline ends. In germline, CDR1 is MDHEN, CDR2 SYDVKM.

The chain recombines TRBV10-2 with TRBJ1-4; a weak D match, TRBD1 (5 bases). Germline V CDR1 and CDR2: WSHSY, SAAADI. The length of the CDR3 is 13 residues. V dropped 7 bases and J dropped 8 bases, with 14 bases sitting between them. The CDR3 loop is CASTGSPGEKLFF. Here the CDR3 DNA reads TGCGCCAGCACGGGAAGCCCAGGGGAAAAACTGTTTTTT.

This chain joins TRBV27 and TRBJ2-7, with TRBD1 as a possible D gene (8 bases). There are 16 residues in the CDR3. The germline V and J ends were trimmed by 5 bases and 2 bases, with 19 bases remaining between them. Germline V lookup: CDR1 MNHEY, CDR2 SMNVEV (reference sequence). CDR3 in amino acids: CASSPRTGRGAYEQYF. In nucleotides, the CDR3 is TGTGCCAGCAGTCCTCGGACAGGGAGGGGGGCCTACGAGCAGTACTTC.

J is TRBJ2-6 and V is TRBV3-1 (or the pseudogene TRBV3-2), with no clear D. The CDR3 consists of 14 residues. V was clipped by 5 bases and J by 3 bases, with 8 bases between them. CDR1 LGHDT and CDR2 YNNKEL come from the germline V gene (reference sequence). The chain's CDR3 is CASSSDGGANVLTF. In DNA form, the CDR3 reads TGTGCCAGCAGCTCGGACGGTGGGGCCAACGTCCTGACTTTC.

This chain uses TRBV5-4 with TRBJ1-4, with TRBD1 matching 9 bases. Per germline, CDR1 SGHNT and CDR2 YYREEE (reference sequence). J gave up 4 bases and V 4 bases, and 5 bases lay outside the gene matches. The CDR3 loop spans 15 amino acids. The CDR3 region is CASSPTGGINEKLFF. CDR3 in DNA: TGTGCCAGCAGCCCGACAGGGGGGATTAATGAAAAACTGTTTTTT.

This sequence joins TRBV12-5 and TRBJ1-1; D gene uncertain. The CDR3 runs 12 residues. Per germline, CDR1 LGHNT and CDR2 FRNRAP. Trimming took 3 bases from V and 8 from J, leaving 10 bases between them. In DNA form, the CDR3 reads TGTGCTAGTGGTTTCCGCTTCGAGGAAGCTTTCTTT. It yields the protein CASGFRFEEAFF.

The CDR3 region is CASSPLLRNEQYF. The CDR3 nucleotides are TGTGCCAGTAGTCCCCTCCTCAGGAACGAGCAGTACTTC. This chain connects TRBV19 to TRBJ2-7; D call uncertain. Trimming pared 5 bases from V and 5 bases from J, leaving 13 bases between. The CDR3 has 13 residues. Germline CDR1 is LNHDA and CDR2 is SQIVND (reference sequence).

This chain joins TRBV18 and TRBJ2-5; tentatively, D is TRBD2 (6 bases). CDR1 and CDR2 (germline): KGHSH, LQKENI. V gave up 10 bases and J gave up 1 base, with 13 bases separating them. The CDR3 length is 13 residues. The CDR3 sequence: CANAGGIQETQYF. In DNA, the CDR3 is TGTGCCAACGCAGGAGGGATCCAAGAGACCCAGTACTTC.

This clone was picked up a small number of times. CDR3 protein: CASSPSTGRNSPLHF. The CDR3 DNA reads as TGTGCCAGCAGCCCATCGACAGGGAGGAATTCACCCCTCCACTTT. The chain is built from TRBV9 and TRBJ1-6; 7 bases align to TRBD1. V shed 4 bases and J 7 bases; nucleotides not matched to a gene: 8. CDR1 is SGDLS, CDR2 YYNGEE, per germline. The CDR3 extends over 15 amino acids. Combining the CDR3 with reference TRBV9 and TRBJ1-6 gives the whole variable domain DSGVTQTPKHLITATGQRVTLRCSPRSGDLSVYWYQQSLDQGLQFLIQYYNGEERAKGNILERFSAQQFPDLHSELNLSSLELGDSALYFCASSPSTGRNSPLHFGNGTRLTVT.

V is TRBV30 and J is TRBJ1-2; no clear D gene. This CDR3 contains 11 residues. Trimming pared 0 bases from V and 6 bases from J, leaving 5 bases between. CDR1 is GTSNPN, CDR2 SVGIG, per germline (reference sequence). The CDR3 region has the DNA TGTGCCTGGAGTGTACATCATGGCTACACCTTC. Translated: CAWSVHHGYTF.

The chain carries TRBV21-1 and TRBJ2-7; the DNA was not used to check the table's D call, TRBD2. TRBV21-1 is a pseudogene. This CDR3 has 15 residues. Written as DNA, the CDR3 is TGTGCCAGCCGAGACGGGGGGGCAGAAAGGTACGAGCAGTACTTC. Translating it yields CASRDGGAERYEQYF.

The V and J genes are TRBV25-1 and TRBJ2-2; D might be TRBD2 (5 bases). Looked up from germline, CDR1 is MGHDK and CDR2 is SYGVNS. V lost 0 bases to trimming and J lost 6 bases, with 11 bases between them. The CDR3 extends over 15 amino acids. CDR3 nucleotide sequence: TGTGCCAGCAGTGAATATCCTAAGGGAGCCGGGGAGCTGTTTTTT. This codes for CASSEYPKGAGELFF.

This clone occurred once. The chain employs TRBV11-2 and TRBJ1-5; D not resolved. V was trimmed by 5 bases and J by 4 bases, leaving 15 bases between them. CDR3 length equals 15 residues. CDR1 and CDR2 (germline): SGHAT, FQNNGV. In DNA, the CDR3 is TGTGCCAGCAGCCTAGTCGAGACCCAGAATCAGCCCCAGCATTTT. It is translated as CASSLVETQNQPQHF.

The chain employs TRBV5-4 and TRBJ2-1, with 7 bases matching TRBD2. The CDR3 is 15 residues long. Germline CDR1 SGHNT, CDR2 YYREEE (reference sequence). The V segment lost 4 bases and the J segment 0 bases; nucleotides outside the gene matches: 4. CDR3 in DNA: TGTGCCAGCAGCCCGACTAGCAACTCCTACAATGAGCAGTTCTTC. It translates to CASSPTSNSYNEQFF.

V is TRBV19 and J is TRBJ1-1, with D unclear. The CDR3 has 13 amino acids. Germline V gene data show CDR1 as LNHDA and CDR2 as SQIVND (reference sequence). The V end was cut by 6 bases, the J end by 11 bases, with 19 bases between. CDR3 region: CASSDNIPREAFF. CDR3 nucleotide sequence: TGTGCCAGTAGCGACAACATCCCCCGGGAGGCTTTCTTT.

The sample holds a few counts of this clone. This chain connects TRBV9 to TRBJ2-2; D remains ambiguous. The CDR3 is made up of 17 amino acids. Between the trimmed V and J ends, which lost 4 bases and 3 bases, there was a span of 19 bases. Per the germline V gene, CDR1 is SGDLS and CDR2 is YYNGEE. The CDR3 DNA follows: TGTGCCAGCAGCCCGGAAGTAGTCGGCGTGGACACCGGGGAGCTGTTTTTT. This translates into CASSPEVVGVDTGELFF.

This chain joins TRBV9 and TRBJ2-7; D could derive from TRBD1 or TRBD2 (5 bases each). CDR3 length: 14 amino acids. Germline CDR1 is SGDLS and CDR2 is YYNGEE. Trimming left V 0 bases short and J 6 bases short, with 13 bases between. This CDR3 is CASSVGGGRGEQYF. The CDR3 DNA is TGTGCCAGCAGCGTAGGTGGGGGAAGGGGCGAGCAGTACTTC.

The CDR3 region is CASGQGRDQPQHF. Here the CDR3 DNA reads TGTGCCAGTGGACAGGGGCGGGATCAGCCCCAGCATTTT. This chain connects TRBV2 to TRBJ1-5; 9 nucleotides align to TRBD1. CDR3 length: 13 amino acids. Germline-derived CDR1 and CDR2 are SNHLY and FYNNEI. J gave up 5 bases and V 9 bases, and 5 bases lay outside the gene matches.